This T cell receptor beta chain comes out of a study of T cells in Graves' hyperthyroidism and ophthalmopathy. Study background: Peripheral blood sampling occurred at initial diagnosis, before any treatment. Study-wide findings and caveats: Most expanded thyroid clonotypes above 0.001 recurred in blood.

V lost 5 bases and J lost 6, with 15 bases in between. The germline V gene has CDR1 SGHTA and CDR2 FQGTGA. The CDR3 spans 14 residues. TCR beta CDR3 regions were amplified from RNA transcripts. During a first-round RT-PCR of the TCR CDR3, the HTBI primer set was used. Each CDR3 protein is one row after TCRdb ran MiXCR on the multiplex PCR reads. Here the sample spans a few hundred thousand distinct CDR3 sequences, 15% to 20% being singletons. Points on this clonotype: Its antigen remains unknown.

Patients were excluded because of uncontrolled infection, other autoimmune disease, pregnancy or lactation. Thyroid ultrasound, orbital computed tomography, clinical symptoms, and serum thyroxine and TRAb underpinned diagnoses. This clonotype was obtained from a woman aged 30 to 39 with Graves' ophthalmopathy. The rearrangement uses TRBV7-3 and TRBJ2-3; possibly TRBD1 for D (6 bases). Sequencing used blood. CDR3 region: CASSQRTAPDTQYF. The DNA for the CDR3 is TGTGCCAGCAGCCAACGGACAGCCCCTGATACGCAGTATTTT. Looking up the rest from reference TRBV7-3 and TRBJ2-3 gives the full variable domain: GAGVSQTPSNKVTEKGKYVELRCDPISGHTALYWYRQSLGQGPEFLIYFQGTGAADDSGLPNDRFFAVRPEGSVSTLKIQRTERGDSAVYLCASSQRTAPDTQYFGPGTRLTVL.